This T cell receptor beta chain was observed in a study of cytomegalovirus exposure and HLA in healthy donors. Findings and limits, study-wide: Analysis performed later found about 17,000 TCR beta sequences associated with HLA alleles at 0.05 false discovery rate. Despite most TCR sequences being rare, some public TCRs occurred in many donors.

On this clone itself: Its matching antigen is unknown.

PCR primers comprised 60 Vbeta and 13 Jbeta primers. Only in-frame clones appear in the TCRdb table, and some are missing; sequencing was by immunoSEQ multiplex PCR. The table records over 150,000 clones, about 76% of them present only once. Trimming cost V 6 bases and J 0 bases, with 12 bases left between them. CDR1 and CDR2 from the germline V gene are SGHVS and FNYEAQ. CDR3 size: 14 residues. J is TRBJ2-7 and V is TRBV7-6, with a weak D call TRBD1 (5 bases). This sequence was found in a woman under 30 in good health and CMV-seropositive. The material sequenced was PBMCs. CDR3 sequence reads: CASSWETGSYEQYF. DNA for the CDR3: TGTGCCAGCAGTTGGGAAACAGGCTCCTACGAGCAGTACTTC. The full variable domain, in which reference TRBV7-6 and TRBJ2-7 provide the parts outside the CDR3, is GAGVSQSPRYKVTKRGQDVALRCDPISGHVSLYWYRQALGQGPEFLTYFNYEAQQDKSGLPNDRFSAERPEGSISTLTIQRTEQRDSAMYRCASSWETGSYEQYFGPGTRLTVT.